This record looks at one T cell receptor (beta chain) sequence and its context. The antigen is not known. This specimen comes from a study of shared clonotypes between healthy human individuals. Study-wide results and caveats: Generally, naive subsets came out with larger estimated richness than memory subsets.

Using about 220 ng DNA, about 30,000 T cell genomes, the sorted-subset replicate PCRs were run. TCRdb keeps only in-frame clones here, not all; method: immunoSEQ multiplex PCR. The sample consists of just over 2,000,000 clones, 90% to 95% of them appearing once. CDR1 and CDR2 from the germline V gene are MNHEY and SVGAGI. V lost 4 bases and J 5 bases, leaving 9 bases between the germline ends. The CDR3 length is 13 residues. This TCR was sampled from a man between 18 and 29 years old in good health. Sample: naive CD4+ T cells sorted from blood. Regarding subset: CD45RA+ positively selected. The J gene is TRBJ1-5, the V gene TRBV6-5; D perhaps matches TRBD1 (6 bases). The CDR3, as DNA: TGTGCCAGCAGTTCACAGGGTTATCAGCCCCAGCATTTT. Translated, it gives CASSSQGYQPQHF.